The clone carrying this T cell receptor beta chain showed up just a few times. Its antigen is undetermined. A read error may produce the germline difference seen at one junction end. A J-beta primer mix and a sample-barcoded 5' primer were used in a second PCR of about 7 to 12 cycles. TCRdb re-called the 5' RACE reads with MiXCR, one entry per CDR3 protein. The sample records fewer than 900,000 distinct CDR3 sequences, about 34% being singletons. Extraction of total RNA produced a minimum of 5 micrograms from each sample. The germline CDR1 and CDR2 sequences are SGHTA and FQGNSA. The CDR3 sequence is 15 residues long. The data were taken from a study of blood T cells in healthy people across ages. Study details: Using template switching, researchers captured about one barcoded beta molecule for each two T cells.

Study-wide results and limits: What prevented conclusive comparison of naive and antigen-experienced cells was that PBMCs were unsorted. Donors of long life had a larger count of naive CD4+ cells and greater diversity than aged donors.

Sequencing was performed on blood. The clonotype was recovered from a man younger than 35 in good health. The chain combines TRBV7-2 with TRBJ2-1; no clear D gene. CDR3 region: CASSLDRSSFNEQFF. CDR3 in DNA: TGTGCCAGCAGCTTAGACCGCAGTTCCTTCAATGAGCAGTTCTTC.